This T cell receptor (beta chain) was observed in a study of cytomegalovirus exposure and HLA in healthy donors. Overall study results and limits: An analysis that came later showed most CMV-associated TCR beta chains appearing HLA-restricted.

The CDR3 loop spans 13 amino acids. V was trimmed by 0 bases and J by 8 bases, leaving 11 bases between them. CDR1 and CDR2 from the germline V gene are SGHNT and YYREEE (reference sequence). 60 Vbeta and 13 Jbeta primers were used in PCR. Only in-frame clones appear in the TCRdb table, and some are missing; sequencing was by immunoSEQ multiplex PCR. This sample's clone table lists some 76,000 clones. A word on this clone: Its antigen is not identified.

The sequence was obtained from a man aged 35-49 years in good health and CMV-seronegative. Sequenced material: PBMCs. V is TRBV5-4 and J is TRBJ1-2, with D hard to call. CDR3 sequence: CASSLAGEGGYTF. CDR3 in DNA: TGTGCCAGCAGCTTGGCCGGGGAAGGGGGCTACACCTTC.